The 14 T cell receptor beta chains listed next were all sequenced from one sample in a study of molecular identifiers for immune sequencing clone quantification. TCRdb ran MiXCR on the PCR reads and lists one entry per CDR3 protein. The sample records nearly 650,000 distinct CDR3 sequences, less than 30% being singletons. Sequenced material: naive CD8+ T cells from blood, with Jurkat cell RNA spiked in. Sample subset: FACS-sorted CD8+CD4-CCR7+CD45RA+ naive T cells. These receptor sequences come from a human donor in good health. Some libraries in this study had Jurkat cell RNA spiked in.

This clonotype was seen more than once but under ten times. The V gene is TRBV5-6, the J gene TRBJ1-1; D is unclear. The CDR3 covers 14 residues. CDR1 is SGHDT, CDR2 YYEEEE, per germline. Trimming stripped 1 base from V and 3 bases from J, with 10 bases between. The CDR3 DNA reads TGTGCCAGCAGCTTGTCCTCATTAGACACTGAAGCTTTCTTT. It is translated as CASSLSSLDTEAFF.

This clonotype was seen only a few times. A junction end diverges from the germline sequence, so it may reflect a read error. V is TRBV19 and J is TRBJ1-1; D is uncertain. Germline CDR1 LNHDA, CDR2 SQIVND (reference sequence). The CDR3 is made up of 13 amino acids. CDR3 protein: CASSIVSRSENHF. CDR3 in DNA: TGTGCCAGTAGTATAGTGAGTCGGTCAGAAAACCACTTT.

As regards this clonotype: A read error may produce the germline difference seen at one junction end. The chain recombines TRBV19 with TRBJ2-2; weak D call: TRBD2 (6 bases). The CDR3 is 15 residues long. The germline V gene has CDR1 LNHDA and CDR2 SQIVND (reference sequence). CDR3 sequence (DNA): TGTGCCAGTTCTCCGACGGGAGCGAACACCGGGGAGCTGGTTTTT. It yields the protein CASSPTGANTGELVF.

Of note for this clonotype: A much larger clone is a single base away; this may be a read error. V is TRBV12-3 or TRBV12-4 and J is TRBJ2-3; possibly TRBD2 for D (5 bases). The CDR3 is 15 residues long. Trimming removed 5 bases at V and 0 bases at J, with 12 bases between. The CDR3 DNA follows: TGTGCCAGCAGTCCCGCTAGCAGGAGCACAGATACGCAGTATTTT. Translated, it gives CASSPASRSTDTQYF.

This clonotype was observed a few times. The V gene is TRBV20-1, the J gene TRBJ2-7; the match to TRBD2 covers 7 bases. The V gene's germline CDR1 is DFQATT and CDR2 SNEGSKA (reference sequence). The V and J ends lost 0 bases and 2 bases, in that order; junction bases with no gene match: 10. CDR3 length: 16 residues. In DNA form, the CDR3 reads TGCAGTGCTAGAGATCTAAAGACTAGCCTAGCCTACGAGCAGTACTTC. Translating gives CSARDLKTSLAYEQYF.

The chain carries TRBV12-3 or TRBV12-4 and TRBJ1-1; no definite D call. The length of the CDR3 is 12 residues. The V end was cut by 8 bases, the J end by 3 bases, with 10 bases between. CDR3 coding DNA: TGTGCCAGCGCGGTCGTCGACACTGAAGCTTTCTTT. This encodes CASAVVDTEAFF.

Of note for this clonotype: This may stem from a read error, because a much larger clone lies one nucleotide away. The chain uses TRBV4-1 and TRBJ1-1; maybe TRBD1 (5 bases). The CDR3 is 17 amino acids. CDR1 is MGHRA and CDR2 is YSYEKL in the germline V gene. The CDR3 DNA is TGCGTCAGCAGCCAAGAAGAGGGCCGGGGCCTGAACACTGAAGCTTTCTTT. It is translated as CVSSQEEGRGLNTEAFF.

This clonotype has more than one count but fewer than ten. J is TRBJ2-1 and V is TRBV24-1; D possibly corresponds to TRBD2 (6 bases). CDR3 size: 13 residues. Trimming cost V 1 base and J 9 bases, with 9 bases left between them. The germline V gene encodes CDR1 KGHDR and CDR2 SFDVKD. The CDR3 nucleotides are TGTGCCACCAGTGATTTTCGGGGGAGTGAGCAGTTCTTC. Translation gives CATSDFRGSEQFF.

This clonotype has a handful of counts. The genes are TRBV6-2 or TRBV6-3 and TRBJ2-7; D perhaps matches TRBD1 (6 bases). Germline V gene sequence: CDR1 MNHEY, CDR2 SVGEGT. The CDR3 extends over 13 amino acids. Trimming took off 5 bases at V and 6 bases at J, with 14 bases between the two ends. In DNA, the CDR3 is TGTGCCAGCAGTAGTAACAGGGTTATCGAGCAGTACTTC. This encodes CASSSNRVIEQYF.

Comments on this clonotype: This may arise from a read error, as a much more abundant clone is one base away. The rearrangement links TRBV15 to TRBJ1-5; 8 positions match TRBD1. This CDR3 has 15 residues. Germline V lookup: CDR1 LNHNV, CDR2 YYDKDF (reference sequence). CDR3 protein: CATSRETGDYQPKHF. CDR3 sequence (DNA): TGTGCCACCAGCAGAGAGACAGGGGATTATCAGCCCAAGCATTTT.

A remark on this clonotype: Being one base from a much bigger clone, this may be a read error. The rearrangement joins TRBV7-2 to TRBJ2-1, with a possible D match to TRBD2 (5 bases). Trimming left V 5 bases short and J 2 bases short, with 19 bases between. The CDR3 covers 17 residues. CDR1 and CDR2 (germline): SGHTA, FQGNSA. CDR3: CASSPRGRRSPYNEQFF. DNA for the CDR3: TGTGCCAGCAGCCCCAGAGGGCGGAGGAGCCCCTACAATGAGCAGTTCTTC.

This clonotype was counted only a few times. The rearrangement joins TRBV2 to TRBJ2-2, with D possibly being TRBD1 (6 bases). This CDR3 is built from 18 residues. CDR1 and CDR2 from the germline V gene are SNHLY and FYNNEI. V gave up 4 bases and J gave up 5 bases, with 23 bases separating them. The CDR3 DNA reads TGTGCCAGCAGTGGTCGGTGGACAGCTATGCGCAAGACCGGGGAGCTGTTTTTT. Its protein product is CASSGRWTAMRKTGELFF.

This clonotype was detected a few times. This chain joins TRBV9 and TRBJ2-1, with 9 bases aligning to TRBD2. V lost 0 bases to trimming and J lost 4 bases; unmatched junction nucleotides: 5. The CDR3 has 16 amino acids. Germline CDR1 SGDLS, CDR2 YYNGEE. This CDR3 reads CASSVDAGGSYNEQFF. The CDR3 DNA is TGTGCCAGCAGCGTAGACGCGGGAGGGTCGTACAATGAGCAGTTCTTC. The full variable domain, in which reference TRBV9 and TRBJ2-1 provide the parts outside the CDR3, is DSGVTQTPKHLITATGQRVTLRCSPRSGDLSVYWYQQSLDQGLQFLIQYYNGEERAKGNILERFSAQQFPDLHSELNLSSLELGDSALYFCASSVDAGGSYNEQFFGPGTRLTVL.

There are a few counts of this clonotype. V usage is TRBV11-3 and J usage is TRBJ2-3, with D maybe TRBD2 (6 bases). This CDR3 has 17 amino acids. The germline V and J ends were trimmed by 5 bases and 1 base, with 19 bases remaining between them. Per the germline V gene, CDR1 is SGHNT and CDR2 is YENEEA. The CDR3 bases are TGTGCCAGCAGCGCCCGGAATAGCGGACCAGGCACAGATACGCAGTATTTT. This gives the protein CASSARNSGPGTDTQYF.